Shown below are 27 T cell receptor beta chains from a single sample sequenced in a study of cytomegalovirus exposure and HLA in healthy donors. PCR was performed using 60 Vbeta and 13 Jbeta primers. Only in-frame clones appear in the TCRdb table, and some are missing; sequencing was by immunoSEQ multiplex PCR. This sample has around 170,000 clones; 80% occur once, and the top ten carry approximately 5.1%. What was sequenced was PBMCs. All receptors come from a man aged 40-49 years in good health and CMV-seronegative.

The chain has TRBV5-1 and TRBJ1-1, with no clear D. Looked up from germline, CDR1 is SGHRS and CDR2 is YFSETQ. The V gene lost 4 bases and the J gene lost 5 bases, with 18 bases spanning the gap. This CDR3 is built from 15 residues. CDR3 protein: CASSPQAGELTEAFF. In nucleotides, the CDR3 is TGCGCCAGCAGCCCCCAGGCCGGGGAGTTAACTGAAGCTTTCTTT.

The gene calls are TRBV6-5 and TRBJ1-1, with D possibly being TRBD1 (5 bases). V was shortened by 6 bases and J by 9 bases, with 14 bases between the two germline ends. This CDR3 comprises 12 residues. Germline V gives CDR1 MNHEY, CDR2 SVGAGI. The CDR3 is CASSRGGDQAFF. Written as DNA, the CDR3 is TGTGCCAGCAGCCGCGGGGGGGATCAAGCTTTCTTT.

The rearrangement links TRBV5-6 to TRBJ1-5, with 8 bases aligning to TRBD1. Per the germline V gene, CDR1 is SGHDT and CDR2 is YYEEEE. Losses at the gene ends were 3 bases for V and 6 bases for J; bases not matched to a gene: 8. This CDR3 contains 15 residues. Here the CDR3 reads CASSSRTGSRQPQHF. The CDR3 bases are TGTGCCAGCAGCTCCCGGACAGGGTCCCGTCAGCCCCAGCATTTT.

The CDR3 sequence: CASSHGGASRETQYF. DNA of the CDR3: TGCGCCAGCAGCCATGGGGGGGCCTCGCGAGAGACCCAGTACTTC. This rearrangement joins TRBV5-1 to TRBJ2-5, with D perhaps matching TRBD2 (7 bases). The germline V gene has CDR1 SGHRS and CDR2 YFSETQ. The CDR3 covers 15 residues. Trimming cost V 4 bases and J 4 bases, with 17 bases left between them.

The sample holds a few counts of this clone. CDR3 DNA sequence: TGTGCCATCAGAAGGACAGGGGACACTAATGAAAAACTGTTTTTT. It codes for CAIRRTGDTNEKLFF. The gene calls are TRBV10-3 and TRBJ1-4; 9 positions match TRBD1. CDR3 size: 15 residues. Germline lookup yields CDR1 ENHRY and CDR2 SYGVKD. The ends lost 6 bases at V and 2 bases at J; junction bases unmatched: 4.

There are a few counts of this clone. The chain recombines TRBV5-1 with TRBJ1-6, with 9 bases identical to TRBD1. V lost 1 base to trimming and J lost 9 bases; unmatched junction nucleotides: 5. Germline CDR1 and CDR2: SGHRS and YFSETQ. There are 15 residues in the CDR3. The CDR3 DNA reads TGCGCCAGCAGCTTGTCCCAGACAGGGGGTTCACCCCTCCACTTT. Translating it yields CASSLSQTGGSPLHF. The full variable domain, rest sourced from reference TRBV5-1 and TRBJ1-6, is KAGVTQTPRYLIKTRGQQVTLSCSPISGHRSVSWYQQTPGQGLQFLFEYFSETQRNKGNFPGRFSGRQFSNSRSEMNVSTLELGDSALYLCASSLSQTGGSPLHFGNGTRLTVT.

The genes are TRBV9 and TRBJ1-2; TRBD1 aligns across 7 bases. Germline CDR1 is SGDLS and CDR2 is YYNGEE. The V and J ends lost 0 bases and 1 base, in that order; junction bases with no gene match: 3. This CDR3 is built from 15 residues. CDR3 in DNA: TGTGCCAGCAGCGTAGGGGCAGGGGGTAACTATGGCTACACCTTC. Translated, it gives CASSVGAGGNYGYTF.

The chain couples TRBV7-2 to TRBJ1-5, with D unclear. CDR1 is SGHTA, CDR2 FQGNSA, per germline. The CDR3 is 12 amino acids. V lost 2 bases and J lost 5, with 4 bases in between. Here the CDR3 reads CASSLRDQPQHF. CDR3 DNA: TGTGCCAGCAGCTTACGGGATCAGCCCCAGCATTTT.

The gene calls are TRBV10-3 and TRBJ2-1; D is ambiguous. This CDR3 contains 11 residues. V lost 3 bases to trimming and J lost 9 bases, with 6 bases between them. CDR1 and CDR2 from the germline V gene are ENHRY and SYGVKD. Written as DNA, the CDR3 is TGTGCCATCAGTGACGTTAGTGAGCAGTTCTTC. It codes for CAISDVSEQFF.

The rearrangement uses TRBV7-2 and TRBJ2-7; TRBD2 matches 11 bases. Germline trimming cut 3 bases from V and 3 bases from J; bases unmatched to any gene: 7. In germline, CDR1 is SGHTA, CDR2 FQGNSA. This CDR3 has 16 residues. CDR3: CASSLTSGNGGYEQYF. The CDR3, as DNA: TGTGCCAGCAGCTTGACTAGCGGGAACGGGGGCTACGAGCAGTACTTC.

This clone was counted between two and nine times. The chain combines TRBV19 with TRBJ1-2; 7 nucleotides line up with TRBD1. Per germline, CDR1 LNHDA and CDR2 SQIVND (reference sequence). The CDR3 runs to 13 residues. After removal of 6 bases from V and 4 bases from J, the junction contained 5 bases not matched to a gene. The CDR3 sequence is CASSLGQAYGYTF. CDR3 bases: TGTGCCAGTAGCCTTGGACAGGCCTATGGCTACACCTTC.

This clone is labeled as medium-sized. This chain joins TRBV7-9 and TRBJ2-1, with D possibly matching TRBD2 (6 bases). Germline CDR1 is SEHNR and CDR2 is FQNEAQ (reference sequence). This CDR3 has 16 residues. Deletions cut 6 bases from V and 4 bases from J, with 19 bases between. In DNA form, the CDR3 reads TGTGCCAGCAGTTCCGTAAGCGGGCCCCCTTACAATGAGCAGTTCTTC. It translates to CASSSVSGPPYNEQFF.

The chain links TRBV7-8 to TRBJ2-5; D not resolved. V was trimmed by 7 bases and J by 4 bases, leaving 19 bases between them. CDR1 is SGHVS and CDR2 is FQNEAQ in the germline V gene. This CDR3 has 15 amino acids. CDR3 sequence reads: CASNAPIRNRETQYF. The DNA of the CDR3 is TGTGCCAGCAACGCCCCAATTAGAAATAGAGAGACCCAGTACTTC.

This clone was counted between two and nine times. The CDR3 DNA reads TGTGCCAGCAGCTCCAGACAGACTACTAATGAAAAACTGTTTTTT. Translation gives CASSSRQTTNEKLFF. This chain links TRBV7-9 with TRBJ1-4, with D possibly TRBD1 on 5 matching bases. This CDR3 contains 15 residues. The V gene lost 4 bases and the J gene lost 2 bases, with 11 bases spanning the gap. CDR1 and CDR2 from the germline V gene are SEHNR and FQNEAQ (reference sequence).

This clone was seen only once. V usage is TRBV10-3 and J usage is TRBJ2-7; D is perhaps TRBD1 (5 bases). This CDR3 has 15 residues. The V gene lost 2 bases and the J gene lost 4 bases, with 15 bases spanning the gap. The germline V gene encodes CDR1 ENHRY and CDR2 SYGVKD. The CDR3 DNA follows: TGTGCCATCAGTGAGGGGCAGGGTATCTATTACGAGCAGTACTTC. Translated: CAISEGQGIYYEQYF.

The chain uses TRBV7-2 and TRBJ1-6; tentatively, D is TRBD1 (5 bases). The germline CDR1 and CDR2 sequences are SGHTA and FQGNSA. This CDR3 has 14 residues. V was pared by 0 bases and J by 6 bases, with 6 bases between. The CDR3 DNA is TGTGCCAGCAGCTTAGCGGGGGGTAATTCACCCCTCCACTTT. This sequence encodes CASSLAGGNSPLHF.

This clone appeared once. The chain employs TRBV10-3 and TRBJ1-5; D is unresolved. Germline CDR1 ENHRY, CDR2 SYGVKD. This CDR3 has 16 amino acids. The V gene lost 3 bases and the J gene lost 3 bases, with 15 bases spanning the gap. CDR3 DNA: TGTGCCATCAGTGATGGTTCGGGGTTGGACAATCAGCCCCAGCATTTT. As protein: CAISDGSGLDNQPQHF.

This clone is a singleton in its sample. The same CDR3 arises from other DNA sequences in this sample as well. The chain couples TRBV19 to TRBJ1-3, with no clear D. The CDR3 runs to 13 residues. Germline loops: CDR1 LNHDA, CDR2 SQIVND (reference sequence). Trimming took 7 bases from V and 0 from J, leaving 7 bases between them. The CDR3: CASIRSSGNTIYF. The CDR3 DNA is TGTGCCAGTATCAGGTCCTCTGGAAACACCATATATTTT.

The CDR3 is CASRQTGKNIQYF. The CDR3 DNA is TGTGCCAGTAGACAGACAGGGAAAAACATTCAGTACTTC. The chain combines TRBV19 with TRBJ2-4, with 7 nucleotides matching TRBD1. The V gene end was trimmed by 6 bases and the J gene end by 4 bases; junction bases not matched to a gene: 3. This CDR3 is 13 amino acids long. Germline V gives CDR1 LNHDA, CDR2 SQIVND (reference sequence).

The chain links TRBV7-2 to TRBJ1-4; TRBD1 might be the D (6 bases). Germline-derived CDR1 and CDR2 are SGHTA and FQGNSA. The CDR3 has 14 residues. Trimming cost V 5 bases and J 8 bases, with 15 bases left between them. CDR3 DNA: TGTGCCAGCAGCACTTGGACAGCGGGGGAAAAACTGTTTTTT. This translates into CASSTWTAGEKLFF. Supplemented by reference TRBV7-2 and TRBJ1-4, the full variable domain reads GAGVSQSPSNKVTEKGKDVELRCDPISGHTALYWYRQSLGQGLEFLIYFQGNSAPDKSGLPSDRFSAERTGGSVSTLTIQRTQQEDSAVYLCASSTWTAGEKLFFGSGTQLSVL.

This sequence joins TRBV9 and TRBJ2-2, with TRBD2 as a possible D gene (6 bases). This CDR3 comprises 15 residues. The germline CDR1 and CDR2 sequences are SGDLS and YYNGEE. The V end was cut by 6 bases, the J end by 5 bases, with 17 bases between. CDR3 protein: CASTPGAGWTGELFF. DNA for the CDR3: TGTGCCAGCACCCCCGGTGCGGGGTGGACCGGGGAGCTGTTTTTT.

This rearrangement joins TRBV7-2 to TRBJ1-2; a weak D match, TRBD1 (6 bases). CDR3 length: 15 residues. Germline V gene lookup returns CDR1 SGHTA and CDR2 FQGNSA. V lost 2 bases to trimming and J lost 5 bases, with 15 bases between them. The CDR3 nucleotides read TGTGCCAGCAGCTTAATGCGTGGCAGGGGTTATGGCTACACCTTC. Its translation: CASSLMRGRGYGYTF.

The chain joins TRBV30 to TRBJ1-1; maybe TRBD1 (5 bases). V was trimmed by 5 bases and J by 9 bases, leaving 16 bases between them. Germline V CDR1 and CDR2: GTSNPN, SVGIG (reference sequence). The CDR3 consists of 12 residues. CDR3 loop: CAWDTGGKKAFF. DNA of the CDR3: TGTGCCTGGGACACGGGGGGTAAAAAAGCTTTCTTT.

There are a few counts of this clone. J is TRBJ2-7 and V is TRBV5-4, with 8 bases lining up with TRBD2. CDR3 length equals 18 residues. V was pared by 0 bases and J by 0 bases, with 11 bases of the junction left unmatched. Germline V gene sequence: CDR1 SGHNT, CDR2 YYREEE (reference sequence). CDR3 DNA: TGTGCCAGCAGCTTGGTGGCTAGCTACGCGGGAGGCTCCTACGAGCAGTACTTC. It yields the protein CASSLVASYAGGSYEQYF. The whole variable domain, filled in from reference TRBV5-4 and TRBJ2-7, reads ETGVTQSPTHLIKTRGQQVTLRCSSQSGHNTVSWYQQALGQGPQFIFQYYREEENGRGNFPPRFSGLQFPNYSSELNVNALELDDSALYLCASSLVASYAGGSYEQYFGPGTRLTVT.

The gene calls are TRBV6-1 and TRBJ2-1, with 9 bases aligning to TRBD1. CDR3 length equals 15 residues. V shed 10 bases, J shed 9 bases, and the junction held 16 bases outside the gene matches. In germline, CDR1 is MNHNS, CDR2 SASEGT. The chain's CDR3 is CATTATGTGIGEQFF. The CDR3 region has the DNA TGTGCCACCACAGCTACCGGGACAGGGATCGGTGAGCAGTTCTTC.

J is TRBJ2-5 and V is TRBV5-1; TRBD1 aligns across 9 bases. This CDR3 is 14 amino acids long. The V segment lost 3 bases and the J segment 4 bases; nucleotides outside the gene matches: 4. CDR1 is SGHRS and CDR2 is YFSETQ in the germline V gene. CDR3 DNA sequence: TGCGCCAGCAGCTCCGGGACAGGGAGAGAGACCCAGTACTTC. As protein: CASSSGTGRETQYF.

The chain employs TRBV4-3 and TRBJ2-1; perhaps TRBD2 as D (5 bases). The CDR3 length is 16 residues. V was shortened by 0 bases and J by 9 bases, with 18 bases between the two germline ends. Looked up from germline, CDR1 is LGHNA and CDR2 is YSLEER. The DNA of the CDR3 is TGCGCCAGCAGCCAAGAAAGAATACTAGGAATTACTGAGCAGTTCTTC. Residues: CASSQERILGITEQFF.